The sequence of this T cell receptor (beta chain) was determined in a study of spatial heterogeneity in lung cancer. Study overall: Sequences of the beta chain were consistently detected in greater numbers than alpha-chain sequences. Every unique TCR and UMI combination, on average, appeared more than ten times in raw reads.

A distinct unique molecular identifier was carried by each TCR cDNA molecule. TCRdb independently ran MiXCR on the 5' RACE reads; one entry per CDR3 protein. The data contain under 11,000 distinct CDR3 sequences, about 3.7% of them singletons. Time point defined: sample taken at primary tumor resection. Whole RNA from tumor, nontumor lung or frozen PBMC was sequenced unsorted. The donors comprised 60 to 85 untreated early-stage non-small cell lung cancer patients. The CDR3 extends over 12 amino acids. V lost 4 bases and J 7 bases, leaving 10 bases between the germline ends. Per the germline V gene, CDR1 is SGHVS and CDR2 is FQNEAQ. In this sample, this clonotype turned up many times.

The chain links TRBV7-8 to TRBJ1-1, with TRBD1 as a possible D gene (5 bases). This clonotype was obtained from a male donor with early-stage non-small cell lung cancer. This specimen was normal lung tissue next to the tumor, taken at surgery. The CDR3 is CASSSRVDEAFF. CDR3 sequence (DNA): TGTGCCAGCAGCTCCAGGGTCGATGAAGCTTTCTTT. The whole variable domain, remainder taken from reference TRBV7-8 and TRBJ1-1, is GAGVSQSPRYKVAKRGQDVALRCDPISGHVSLFWYQQALGQGPEFLTYFQNEAQLDKSGLPSDRFFAERPEGSVSTLKIQRTQQEDSAVYLCASSSRVDEAFFGQGTRLTVV.